This TCR beta chain is drawn from a study of blood T cells in healthy people across ages. Looking at the study overall: Per two T cells, template switching captured roughly one barcoded beta molecule.

Concerning this clonotype itself: Its antigen is as yet unknown.

A J-beta primer mix and a sample-barcoded 5' primer were used in a second PCR of about 7 to 12 cycles. Every cDNA molecule bore a tag from a template-switch adaptor containing 12 random nucleotides. One entry per CDR3 protein results from TCRdb running MiXCR on the 5' RACE reads. The sample includes fewer than 2,000,000 distinct CDR3 sequences, approximately 40% seen only once; the top ten take 20% to 25%. Germline values: CDR1 LGHNA, CDR2 YSLEER. The CDR3 runs 14 residues. Trimming pared 0 bases from V and 10 bases from J, leaving 13 bases between. Study-level points and caveats: Greater diversity and more naive CD4+ cells were seen in long-lived donors than in aged donors.

Each donor had around 9.2 milliliters of peripheral blood drawn. The source is a human donor in good health. This chain connects TRBV4-3 to TRBJ2-1; no firm D call. Sequenced sample: blood. The CDR3 reads CASSQDLGAREQFF. CDR3 sequence (DNA): TGCGCCAGCAGCCAAGATCTCGGAGCGAGGGAGCAGTTCTTC.